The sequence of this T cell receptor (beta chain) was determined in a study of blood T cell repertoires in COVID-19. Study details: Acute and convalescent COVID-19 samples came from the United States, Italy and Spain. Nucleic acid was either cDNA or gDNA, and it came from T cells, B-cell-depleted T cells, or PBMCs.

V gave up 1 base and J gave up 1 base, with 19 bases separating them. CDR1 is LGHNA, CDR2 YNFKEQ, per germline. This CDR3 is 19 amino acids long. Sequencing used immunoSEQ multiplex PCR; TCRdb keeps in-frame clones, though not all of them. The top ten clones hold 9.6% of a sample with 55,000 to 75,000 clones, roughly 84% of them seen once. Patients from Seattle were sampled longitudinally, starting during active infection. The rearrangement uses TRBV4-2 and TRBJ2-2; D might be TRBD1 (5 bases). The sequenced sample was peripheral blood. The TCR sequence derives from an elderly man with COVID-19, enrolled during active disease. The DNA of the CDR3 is TGTGCCAGCAGCCAAGTCCTGGGCTCGACAGAGATGAACACCGGGGAGCTGTTTTTT. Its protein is CASSQVLGSTEMNTGELFF.